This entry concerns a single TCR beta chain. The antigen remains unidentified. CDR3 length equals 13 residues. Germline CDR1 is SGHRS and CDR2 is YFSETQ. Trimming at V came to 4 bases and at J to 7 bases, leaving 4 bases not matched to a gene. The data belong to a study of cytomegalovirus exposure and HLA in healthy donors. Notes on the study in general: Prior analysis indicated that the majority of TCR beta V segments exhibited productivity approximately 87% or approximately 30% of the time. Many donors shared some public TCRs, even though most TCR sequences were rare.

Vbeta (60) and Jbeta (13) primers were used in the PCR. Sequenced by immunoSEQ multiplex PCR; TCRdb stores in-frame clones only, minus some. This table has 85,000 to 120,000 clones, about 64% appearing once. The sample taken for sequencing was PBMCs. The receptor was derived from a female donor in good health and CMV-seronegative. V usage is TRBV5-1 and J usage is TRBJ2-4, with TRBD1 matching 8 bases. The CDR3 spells CASSEGQVNIQYF. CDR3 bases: TGCGCCAGCAGCGAGGGACAGGTCAACATTCAGTACTTC.